This T cell receptor (beta chain) was obtained from a study of blood T cell repertoires in COVID-19. Sequenced by immunoSEQ multiplex PCR; TCRdb stores in-frame clones only, minus some. The data show about 480,000 clones, with approximately 91% seen just once and approximately 8.3% held by the top ten. V lost 5 bases and J 2 bases, leaving 12 bases between the germline ends. This CDR3 is built from 14 residues. CDR1 is MDHEN and CDR2 is SYDVKM in the germline V gene. The chain combines TRBV28 with TRBJ2-5; D not certain. The receptor comes from a woman aged 60-75 years who had recovered from COVID-19. The sequencing input was PBMCs or T cells enriched from blood (not recorded which). CDR3 in amino acids: CASSPGPLQETQYF. Here the CDR3 DNA reads TGTGCCAGCAGTCCAGGTCCCCTACAAGAGACCCAGTACTTC.